The 24 T cell receptor beta chains below come from one sample, sequenced in a study of identical twins. MiXCR, applied by TCRdb to the 5' RACE reads, yields one record per CDR3 protein. Of fewer than 250,000 distinct CDR3 sequences listed, 5.5% to 8% are singletons. In addition, the sample was reused for a study of yellow fever vaccine responses in identical twins.

The sample was memory (CD45RO+) T cells sorted from blood. These receptors all stem from a woman aged 18-30 years in good health.

This clonotype showed up just a few times. The chain combines TRBV15 with TRBJ2-7; no clear D. Germline V lookup: CDR1 LNHNV, CDR2 YYDKDF (reference sequence). The CDR3 sequence is 14 residues long. V was clipped by 0 bases and J by 5 bases, with 11 bases between them. This CDR3 is CATSREVSGNEQYF. The DNA of the CDR3 is TGTGCCACCAGCAGAGAAGTCTCAGGAAACGAGCAGTACTTC. Together with reference TRBV15 and TRBJ2-7, the CDR3 gives the full variable domain: DAMVIQNPRYQVTQFGKPVTLSCSQTLNHNVMYWYQQKSSQAPKLLFHYYDKDFNNEADTPDNFQSRRPNTSFCFLDIRSPGLGDTAMYLCATSREVSGNEQYFGPGTRLTVT.

The chain is built from TRBV18 and TRBJ2-3; D is ambiguous. This CDR3 region has 14 residues. Germline-derived CDR1 and CDR2 are KGHSH and LQKENI. V lost 3 bases, J lost 5 bases, and 12 bases lay in between. CDR3 nucleotide sequence: TGTGCCAGCTCACCCCTTTACTCGGAAGATACGCAGTATTTT. Residues: CASSPLYSEDTQYF. The full variable domain, rest sourced from reference TRBV18 and TRBJ2-3, is NAGVMQNPRHLVRRRGQEARLRCSPMKGHSHVYWYRQLPEEGLKFMVYLQKENIIDESGMPKERFSAEFPKEGPSILRIQQVVRGDSAAYFCASSPLYSEDTQYFGPGTRLTVL.

This clonotype was counted between two and nine times. Written as DNA, the CDR3 is TGCAGTGCTTGGGGCGACGGCGCATATAATTCACCCCTCCACTTT. Translation: CSAWGDGAYNSPLHF. The chain combines TRBV20-1 with TRBJ1-6, with D possibly TRBD1 on 5 matching bases. The CDR3 has 15 residues. Per germline, CDR1 DFQATT and CDR2 SNEGSKA (reference sequence). Trimming stripped 5 bases from V and 4 bases from J, with 15 bases between.

This clonotype showed up just a few times. The V gene is TRBV15, the J gene TRBJ2-1, with TRBD2 identical over 13 bases. From germline, CDR1 is LNHNV and CDR2 YYDKDF (reference sequence). Trimming took 4 bases from V and 8 from J; bases not matched to a gene: 11. This CDR3 has 17 residues. The DNA for the CDR3 is TGTGCCACCAGCAAAAAGAGACTAGCGGGAGGAGTAGATGAGCAGTTCTTC. It codes for CATSKKRLAGGVDEQFF.

This clonotype was observed at least ten times. The chain has TRBV15 and TRBJ2-3; D is unresolved. The V gene's germline CDR1 is LNHNV and CDR2 YYDKDF (reference sequence). CDR3 length equals 15 residues. The ends were cut back, 0 bases at V and 3 bases at J, with 10 bases in the middle. CDR3 residues: CATSREIEATDTQYF. The DNA of the CDR3 is TGTGCCACCAGCAGAGAAATCGAGGCAACAGATACGCAGTATTTT.

This clonotype occurred a few times. This chain connects TRBV14 to TRBJ2-7; D is uncertain. The CDR3 loop spans 15 amino acids. Germline V gene data show CDR1 as SGHDN and CDR2 as FVKESK. Trimming stripped 5 bases from V and 2 bases from J, with 16 bases between. CDR3 protein: CASSYHPPSAYEQYV. In DNA form, the CDR3 reads TGTGCCAGCAGCTATCACCCCCCTTCAGCCTACGAGCAGTACGTC.

The table lists this clonotype with a few counts. The chain is built from TRBV5-5 and TRBJ2-3; D possibly corresponds to TRBD2 (5 bases). The CDR3 has 16 amino acids. The germline CDR1 and CDR2 sequences are SGHKS and YYEKEE (reference sequence). Deletions cut 0 bases from V and 4 bases from J, with 15 bases between. The CDR3 DNA follows: TGTGCCAGCAGCTTGGATGTTAGCGTCGACTCAGATACGCAGTATTTT. Protein sequence: CASSLDVSVDSDTQYF. Complete variable domain (other parts from reference TRBV5-5 and TRBJ2-3): DAGVTQSPTHLIKTRGQQVTLRCSPISGHKSVSWYQQVLGQGPQFIFQYYEKEERGRGNFPDRFSARQFPNYSSELNVNALLLGDSALYLCASSLDVSVDSDTQYFGPGTRLTVL.

In its sample, this clonotype was seen a few times. The chain joins TRBV10-3 to TRBJ2-3; either TRBD1 or TRBD2 may supply D (5 bases each). Trimming removed 6 bases from V and 4 bases from J, with 14 bases in between. Germline CDR1 ENHRY, CDR2 SYGVKD. The CDR3 sequence is 14 residues long. CDR3 sequence (DNA): TGTGCCATCAGGGGAGTCGGGGCCGCAGATACGCAGTATTTT. Protein sequence: CAIRGVGAADTQYF.

This sequence joins TRBV29-1 and TRBJ2-2; D uncertain. Deletions cut 5 bases from V and 10 bases from J, with 17 bases between. This CDR3 spans 13 amino acids. The germline gives CDR1 SQVTM, CDR2 ANQGSEA. The CDR3 DNA sequence: TGCAGCGTTCAGGACGCCAACTCGGAGGAGCTGTTTTTT. It translates to CSVQDANSEELFF.

This clonotype came up a few times. The chain is built from TRBV7-3 and TRBJ2-5; D might be TRBD2 (5 bases). The ends were cut back, 6 bases at V and 5 bases at J, with 16 bases in the middle. The germline gives CDR1 SGHTA, CDR2 FQGTGA. This CDR3 is 14 amino acids long. CDR3 DNA sequence: TGTGCCAGCAGTTCAACCCGGGATGGGGAGACCCAGTACTTC. This sequence encodes CASSSTRDGETQYF.

This clonotype was seen repeatedly, ten times or more. The chain joins TRBV20-1 to TRBJ2-5; D uncertain. The V gene lost 0 bases and the J gene lost 5 bases, with 13 bases spanning the gap. There are 14 residues in the CDR3. Germline loops: CDR1 DFQATT, CDR2 SNEGSKA (reference sequence). CDR3 residues: CSARDGEPTETQYF. For the CDR3, the DNA is TGCAGTGCTAGAGATGGGGAACCGACGGAGACCCAGTACTTC.

This clonotype has just a few counts. The rearrangement uses TRBV7-2 and TRBJ2-1; D is possibly TRBD2 (5 bases). Deletions cut 5 bases from V and 14 bases from J, with 13 bases between. CDR3 length: 11 residues. The germline V gene encodes CDR1 SGHTA and CDR2 FQGNSA. The CDR3 sequence is CASSRRTFEFF. The CDR3 DNA sequence: TGTGCCAGCAGCCGACGGACTTTCGAGTTCTTC.

This clonotype was recorded many times. This chain links TRBV12-3 or TRBV12-4 with TRBJ1-2; D might be TRBD1 (5 bases). There are 11 residues in the CDR3. Trimming took 11 bases from V and 7 from J, leaving 14 bases between them. The CDR3 spells CAGGDGPGYTF. CDR3 sequence (DNA): TGTGCCGGGGGGGACGGACCTGGCTACACCTTC.

The table lists this clonotype with a few counts. This chain links TRBV29-1 with TRBJ2-1; maybe TRBD1 (6 bases). Trimming removed 6 bases at V and 2 bases at J, with 17 bases between. The CDR3 has 15 amino acids. From germline, CDR1 is SQVTM and CDR2 ANQGSEA. Written as DNA, the CDR3 is TGCAGCGTCCAATGGGGCAGGGGACCCTACAATGAGCAGTTCTTC. It codes for CSVQWGRGPYNEQFF.

This CDR3 reads CASSDGYNEQFF. The DNA for the CDR3 is TGTGCCAGCAGTGACGGCTACAATGAGCAGTTCTTC. The gene calls are TRBV6-4 and TRBJ2-1, with D unresolved. The CDR3 sequence is 12 residues long. V lost 2 bases and J 3 bases, leaving 2 bases between the germline ends. The germline gives CDR1 MRHNA, CDR2 SNTAGT.

This clonotype occurred a few times. The chain carries TRBV20-1 and TRBJ2-7; D gene ambiguous. V was pared by 3 bases and J by 3 bases, with 6 bases between. This CDR3 comprises 11 residues. Germline V CDR1 and CDR2: DFQATT, SNEGSKA (reference sequence). CDR3 amino acids: CSASNHYEQYV. The CDR3 DNA reads as TGCAGTGCTAGCAATCACTACGAGCAGTACGTC.

The chain joins TRBV7-2 to TRBJ2-1, with 15 nucleotides matching TRBD2. The J segment lost 10 bases and the V segment lost 5 bases, leaving 9 bases of the junction unmatched. Germline V CDR1 and CDR2: SGHTA, FQGNSA. This CDR3 region has 16 residues. The chain's CDR3 is CASSLGLAGGFGEQFF. The CDR3, as DNA: TGTGCCAGCAGCCTCGGACTAGCGGGGGGGTTTGGCGAGCAGTTCTTC.

This clonotype has a count of ten or more. The V and J genes are TRBV10-3 and TRBJ1-1; a weak D match, TRBD1 (6 bases). The CDR3 is made up of 14 amino acids. V lost 8 bases, J lost 0 bases, and 13 bases lay in between. Germline CDR1 and CDR2: ENHRY and SYGVKD. The CDR3 loop is CAIGKQGLNTEAFF. The CDR3 nucleotides are TGTGCCATCGGGAAACAGGGACTGAACACTGAAGCTTTCTTT.

This clonotype occurred many times. The chain recombines TRBV10-3 with TRBJ2-1; D is possibly TRBD2 (5 bases). Germline CDR1 and CDR2: ENHRY and SYGVKD. The CDR3 totals 16 residues. The germline V and J ends were trimmed by 0 bases and 7 bases, with 16 bases remaining between them. CDR3 bases: TGTGCCATCAGTGAGTCGTACGGGATGGCTGGTAATGAGCAGTTCTTC. Residues: CAISESYGMAGNEQFF.

The chain joins TRBV20-1 to TRBJ2-1; D may be TRBD1 (6 bases). V was pared by 3 bases and J by 9 bases, with 21 bases between. The CDR3 runs to 15 residues. CDR1 is DFQATT, CDR2 SNEGSKA, per germline (reference sequence). The CDR3: CSASRPGTHASEQFF. The CDR3 DNA is TGCAGTGCTAGTCGGCCCGGGACACACGCCTCTGAGCAGTTCTTC.

This clonotype was picked up a small number of times. The chain uses TRBV20-1 and TRBJ2-3; 10 nucleotides align to TRBD2. This CDR3 is 18 amino acids long. Per the germline V gene, CDR1 is DFQATT and CDR2 is SNEGSKA (reference sequence). Trimming at V came to 6 bases and at J to 3 bases, leaving 18 bases not matched to a gene. CDR3 coding DNA: TGCAGTGCCACCCCCCGGGGAGCGGGGGGGTTAATAACAGATACGCAGTATTTT. It codes for CSATPRGAGGLITDTQYF.

This chain uses TRBV24-1 with TRBJ2-3; possible D gene TRBD2, 6 bases. The germline gives CDR1 KGHDR, CDR2 SFDVKD. The length of the CDR3 is 14 residues. The V end lost 4 bases, the J end lost 0 bases, and 7 bases lay between the germline ends. Here the CDR3 reads CATSDAGSTDTQYF. CDR3 bases: TGTGCCACCAGTGACGCGGGGAGCACAGATACGCAGTATTTT.

With respect to this clonotype: A much larger clonotype is one base distant, so this may be a read error. The V and J genes are TRBV5-1 and TRBJ1-1; 7 bases line up with TRBD1. The CDR3 loop spans 15 amino acids. Germline assignment: CDR1 SGHRS and CDR2 YFSETQ. In DNA form, the CDR3 reads TGCGCCAGCAGCTCCAAGACAGGGAGGGATACTGATGCTTTCTTT. It encodes CASSSKTGRDTDAFF. The whole variable domain, remainder taken from reference TRBV5-1 and TRBJ1-1, is KAGVTQTPRYLIKTRGQQVTLSCSPISGHRSVSWYQQTPGQGLQFLFEYFSETQRNKGNFPGRFSGRQFSNSRSEMNVSTLELGDSALYLCASSSKTGRDTDAFFGQGTRLTVV.

This clonotype occurred a few times. The chain carries TRBV15 and TRBJ2-7; possible D gene TRBD1, 5 bases. Trimming took off 0 bases at V and 7 bases at J, with 16 bases between the two ends. Germline CDR1 is LNHNV and CDR2 is YYDKDF (reference sequence). The CDR3 totals 15 residues. The CDR3 DNA reads TGTGCCACCAGCAGAGACCTCGCAGATCCAGGGGAGCAGTACGTC. This encodes CATSRDLADPGEQYV.